A selection of T cell receptor beta chains follows, all from one sample in a study of control samples from healthy donors and cancer patients. Sequencing was performed with immunoSEQ multiplex PCR; in TCRdb, only in-frame clones are kept and a portion is missing. This sample has 260,000 or so clones, with 82% found just once. The sample was PBMCs. These receptors came from a woman aged 55-75 years with lung cancer. Each CDR3 is given with its conserved first and last residue.

j_gene	v_gene	CDR3aa
TRBJ2-7	TRBV5-1	CASSLVLAGGPRSYEQYF
TRBJ2-7	TRBV5-1	CASSLGYTSINEQYF
TRBJ2-1	TRBV2	CASSAFQGPYNEQFF
TRBJ2-1	TRBV3-1/TRBV3-2	CASSREGGWDYSYNEQFF
TRBJ2-1	TRBV5-4	CASSLTGDNEQFF
TRBJ2-7	TRBV6-5	CASEGQGTYEQYF
TRBJ2-7	TRBV18	CASSPTGQGSNEQYF
TRBJ2-7	TRBV30	CAWSGDGNYEQYF
TRBJ2-2	TRBV5-1	CASSISGSTNTGELFF
TRBJ2-2	TRBV24-1	CATSENTRDGELFF
TRBJ2-3	TRBV19	CASRSPAAGTDTQYF
TRBJ1-1	TRBV29-1	CGGKRAAQGTEAFF
TRBJ2-7	TRBV4-1	CASSHLGTYEQYF
TRBJ1-2	TRBV19	CASSVNRAMGYTF
TRBJ2-3	TRBV4-1	CASSARDRGGTDTQYF
TRBJ1-1	TRBV11-2	CASSLDKVNTEAFF
TRBJ2-1	TRBV2	CASAPRGIQGEQFF
TRBJ2-3	TRBV28	CASSMRADTDTQYF
TRBJ1-1	TRBV2	CASSALRGDVDTEAFF
TRBJ2-3	TRBV13	CASSPPTTSGRGTDTQYF
TRBJ1-1	TRBV5-1	CASSSGAAGMNTEAFF
TRBJ2-7	TRBV3-1/TRBV3-2	CASSLGHRDGEQYF
TRBJ2-3	TRBV3-1/TRBV3-2	CASSQSGGPYTDTQYF
TRBJ2-2	TRBV10-2	CASTSPGLAGETGELFF
TRBJ2-6	TRBV27	CASRRGGLSSGANVLTF
TRBJ2-5	TRBV6-2/TRBV6-3	CASSYGTTAGETQYF
TRBJ1-6	TRBV4-2	CASSQDLNLGTAFDSPLHF
TRBJ1-1	TRBV5-1	CASSLVVEAFF
TRBJ2-1	TRBV5-6	CASSWGQIYNEQFF
TRBJ1-3	TRBV28	CASSLRRSGNTIYF
TRBJ2-3	TRBV5-1	CASSPPLAGGADTQYF
TRBJ2-1	TRBV11-1	CASSLEGSGEQFF
TRBJ1-1	TRBV2	CASSRAVGDTEAFF
TRBJ1-6	TRBV9	CASSPRDRGGSPLHF
TRBJ2-4	TRBV11-2	CASSSWTSGMLAKNIQYF
TRBJ2-5	TRBV28	CASSFNQETQYF
TRBJ1-6	TRBV28	CASSVSGDNSPLHF
TRBJ1-1	TRBV2	CASRRETGADTEAFF
TRBJ1-1	TRBV5-1	CASNPGQGNTEAFF
TRBJ2-2	TRBV5-4	CASSNLGTRELFF
TRBJ1-6	TRBV7-3	CASSLRGAEYSPLHF
TRBJ1-5	TRBV7-9	CASSLGWVNQPQHF
TRBJ1-1	TRBV4-2	CASSQPSRNTEAFF
TRBJ1-5	TRBV19	CASSLTLLQPQHF
TRBJ1-1	TRBV5-1	CASSGGTGWNTEAFF
TRBJ1-4	TRBV4-1	CASSQDSATTNEKLFF
TRBJ2-1	TRBV2	CAGSDSYRGYNEQFF
TRBJ2-1	TRBV10-3	CPTREGGGGTGSNEQFF
TRBJ2-1	TRBV9	CASSVVASGSNEQFF
TRBJ1-1	TRBV30	CAWSGNRVGFTEAFF
TRBJ1-1	TRBV14	CASSPRQGDGDTEAFF
TRBJ1-1	TRBV28	CASSFIRGTEAFF
TRBJ2-1	TRBV5-6	CASSSISGGAYNEQFF
TRBJ2-2	TRBV19	CASREGGYPGELFF
TRBJ1-2	TRBV11-2	CASSLPGNNGYTF
TRBJ2-7	TRBV12-3/TRBV12-4	CASSPTVYEQYF
TRBJ1-1	TRBV5-8	CASSFADRENTEAFF
TRBJ2-5	TRBV5-4	CASSFRLAGAGETQYF
TRBJ2-1	TRBV2	CASSVFAGGRDEQFF